This T cell receptor (beta chain) was obtained from a study of blood T cell repertoires in COVID-19 (dated by TCRdb to the early 2020s). Concerning the study at large: Samples from collaborators originated in the United States, Italy and Spain and spanned both the acute and convalescent phases of COVID-19. Where available, HLA class I and class II types were taken from metadata supplied by the sample provider and were not determined by assay-based typing. The repertoires were released in a freely available public database meant as a resource for research on the immune response to SARS-CoV-2. Sample metadata almost always included a de-identified subject ID, COVID-19 status, age in years and sex. Deeply sampled blood TCRbeta repertoires from subjects exposed to, actively infected with, or recovered from COVID-19 were included in the dataset. The material from the prospective study consisted of cDNA or gDNA derived from T cells, B-cell-depleted T cells, or PBMCs. Samples were obtained from the ongoing ImmuneRACE study (first 160 participants) and from roughly 1,300 subjects provided by 6 global collaborators.

TCRbeta CDR3 regions were amplified from genomic DNA by means of the immunoSEQ Assay, a bias-controlled multiplex PCR. In the original analysis: The number of nucleated cells in each sample was estimated from the amplification of reference gene primers within the assay. To quantify the absolute abundance of each unique TCRbeta CDR3 rearrangement, sequence reads were collapsed and filtered. For each sample, productive Simpson clonality was calculated by taking the square root of Simpson's diversity index across productive rearrangements. The table comes from immuneACCESS by way of TCRdb, which keeps in-frame sequences with V and J called. Part of the clones is missing from these tables; in studies checked, under half for an unresolved V gene and the rest for unknown reasons. V, J and clone size were drawn from that table, and D and trimming were deduced from the DNA. This sample is represented by 250,000 to 350,000 clones; roughly 87% of them were singletons. The top ten clonotypes cover 9.4% of the sample.

Worth noting for this clone: This clone's antigen is unknown. The sample holds no much larger clone one base away, and base qualities are not on file.

General study outcomes and caveats: The quantity of clinical and demographic metadata differed by source and by participant and was supplied without curation.

V is clipped by 8 bases and J by 4 bases, and the sequence between their germline boundaries is 18 bases long. The CDR3 numbers 16 residues from cysteine through phenylalanine. Only CDR3 DNA is held: 48 bases, read in frame from base 1. In the germline V gene, CDR1 corresponds to SNHLY and CDR2 to FYNNEI. The collaborating institutions used their own protocols to collect whole blood in K2EDTA tubes. For TCRbeta analysis, collaborator samples were shipped as frozen whole blood, as isolated PBMCs, or as DNA extracted from either sample type. Sequenced sample: peripheral blood. This sequence originates from a man aged 18 to 30 with active or convalescent COVID-19. The receptor chain draws on TRBV2 and TRBJ2-6, and perhaps TRBD2 as D gene, on 5 matching bases. DNA sequence: TGTGCCAGCTGGACTCAACCCAGCCTCGGGGCCAACGTCCTGACTTTC. The resulting protein is CASWTQPSLGANVLTF.